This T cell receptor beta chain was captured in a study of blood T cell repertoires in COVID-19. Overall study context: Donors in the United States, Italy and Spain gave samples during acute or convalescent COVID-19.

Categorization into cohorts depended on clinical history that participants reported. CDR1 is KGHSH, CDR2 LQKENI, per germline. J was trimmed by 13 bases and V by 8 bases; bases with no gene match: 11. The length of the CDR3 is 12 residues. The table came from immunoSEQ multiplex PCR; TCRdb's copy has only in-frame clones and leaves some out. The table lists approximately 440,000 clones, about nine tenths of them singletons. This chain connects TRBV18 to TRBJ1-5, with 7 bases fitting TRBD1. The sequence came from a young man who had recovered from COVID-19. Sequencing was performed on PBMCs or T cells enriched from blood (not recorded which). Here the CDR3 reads CASVRLGQLQHF. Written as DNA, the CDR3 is TGTGCCAGCGTTCGGTTGGGACAGCTTCAGCATTTT.